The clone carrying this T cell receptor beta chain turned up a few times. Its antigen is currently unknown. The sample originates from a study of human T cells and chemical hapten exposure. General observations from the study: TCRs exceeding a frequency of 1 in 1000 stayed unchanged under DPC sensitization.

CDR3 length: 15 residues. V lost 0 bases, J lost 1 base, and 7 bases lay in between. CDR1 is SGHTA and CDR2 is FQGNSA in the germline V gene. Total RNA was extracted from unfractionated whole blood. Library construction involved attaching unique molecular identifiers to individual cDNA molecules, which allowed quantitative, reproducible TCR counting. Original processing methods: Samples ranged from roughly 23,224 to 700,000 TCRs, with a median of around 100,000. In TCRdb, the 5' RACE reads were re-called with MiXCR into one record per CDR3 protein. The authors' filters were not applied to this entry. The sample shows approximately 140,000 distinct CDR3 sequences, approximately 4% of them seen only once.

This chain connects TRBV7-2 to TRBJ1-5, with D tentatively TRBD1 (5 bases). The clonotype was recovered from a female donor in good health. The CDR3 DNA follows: TGTGCCAGCAGCTTAGCGGGGGTAAGCAATCAGCCCCAGCATTTT. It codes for CASSLAGVSNQPQHF.